Presented here are 17 T cell receptor beta chains from one specimen sequenced in a study of PD-1 blockade in classical Hodgkin lymphoma. Using immunoSEQ multiplex PCR, the repertoire was profiled, and TCRdb retains in-frame clones only, with some absent. The sample has roughly 30,000 clones; about four fifths are singletons. As for time point: cycle 4 day 1 (C4D1), after around six weeks of nivolumab. Brentuximab vedotin exposure varied, and every patient relapsed after autologous stem cell transplantation. The specimen comprised peripheral blood mononuclear cells (PBMCs), sampled before the fourth cycle of nivolumab. All receptors come from a human donor with classical Hodgkin lymphoma.

CDR3 sequence: CATAQGSPPYEQYF. As DNA, the CDR3 is TGTGCCACCGCTCAAGGGAGTCCTCCCTACGAGCAGTACTTC. The V gene is TRBV15, the J gene TRBJ2-7; tentatively, D is TRBD2 (5 bases). Germline assignment: CDR1 LNHNV and CDR2 YYDKDF (reference sequence). Trimming left V 8 bases short and J 2 bases short, with 16 bases between. There are 14 residues in the CDR3.

Regarding this clone: Because the CDR3's place on the DNA is in doubt, the DNA is left out and the CDR3 is given as listed by TCRdb. The chain links TRBV7-8 to TRBJ1-1; the tabulated D call, TRBD1, remains unverified against the DNA. Both ends counted, the CDR3 spans 18 residues. The germline gives CDR1 SGHVS, CDR2 FQNEAQ. CDR3 in amino acids: CASSFLWGGDRVGAEAFF.

The CDR3 sequence is CASSLAYRVPYEQYV. CDR3 bases: TGTGCCAGCAGCTTAGCCTACAGGGTACCCTACGAGCAGTACGTC. This sequence joins TRBV7-9 and TRBJ2-7, with D possibly being TRBD1 (6 bases). This CDR3 is built from 15 residues. Trimming took off 0 bases at V and 2 bases at J, with 11 bases between the two ends. Germline V gene data show CDR1 as SEHNR and CDR2 as FQNEAQ (reference sequence).

This rearrangement joins TRBV5-1 to TRBJ1-4, with a tentative D call TRBD1 (6 bases). Germline assignment: CDR1 SGHRS and CDR2 YFSETQ. The CDR3 extends over 16 amino acids. The V end was cut by 0 bases, the J end by 7 bases, with 16 bases between. The CDR3, as DNA: TGCGCCAGCAGCTTGGGAGTTGGGGGGCTGGGTGAAAAACTGTTTTTT. Residues: CASSLGVGGLGEKLFF. Combining the CDR3 with reference TRBV5-1 and TRBJ1-4 gives the whole variable domain KAGVTQTPRYLIKTRGQQVTLSCSPISGHRSVSWYQQTPGQGLQFLFEYFSETQRNKGNFPGRFSGRQFSNSRSEMNVSTLELGDSALYLCASSLGVGGLGEKLFFGSGTQLSVL.

CDR3 nucleotides: TGTGCCAGCAGCCAAGGGTGGCCGGGAGGGTACGAAAAACTGTTTTTT. This translates into CASSQGWPGGYEKLFF. V and J are TRBV14 and TRBJ1-4; D not certain. The CDR3 totals 16 residues. Germline CDR1 SGHDN, CDR2 FVKESK. Trimming shortened V by 1 base and J by 8 bases, and 17 bases separated the two germline ends. The full variable domain, its missing parts supplied by reference TRBV14 and TRBJ1-4, is EAGVTQFPSHSVIEKGQTVTLRCDPISGHDNLYWYRRVMGKEIKFLLHFVKESKQDESGMPNNRFLAERTGGTYSTLKVQPAELEDSGVYFCASSQGWPGGYEKLFFGSGTQLSVL.

The genes are TRBV28 and TRBJ1-2; the D gene is possibly TRBD1 (5 bases). Germline V gene sequence: CDR1 MDHEN, CDR2 SYDVKM. There are 14 residues in the CDR3. V was pared by 4 bases and J by 7 bases, with 16 bases between. The CDR3 reads CASSSTAGVGGYTF. CDR3 nucleotides: TGTGCCAGCAGTTCTACGGCGGGGGTTGGTGGCTACACCTTC.

The chain recombines TRBV28 with TRBJ1-2; TRBD1 agrees at 8 bases. Germline V CDR1 and CDR2: MDHEN, SYDVKM. The CDR3 is 17 residues long. V dropped 6 bases and J dropped 8; count of bases not matched to a gene: 20. CDR3 in DNA: TGTGCCAGCAGCTTGACAGGGGATGCAACACCGCTCCGCGGCTACACCTTC. Translating gives CASSLTGDATPLRGYTF.

The chain joins TRBV29-1 to TRBJ2-1; no clear D. The V gene's germline CDR1 is SQVTM and CDR2 ANQGSEA. There are 13 residues in the CDR3. V lost 3 bases and J lost 3, with 9 bases in between. CDR3 DNA: TGCAGCGTTGACCCATCCTACTACAATGAGCAGTTCTTC. Amino acid sequence: CSVDPSYYNEQFF.

The rearrangement uses TRBV5-1 and TRBJ1-6; 10 positions agree with TRBD1. CDR3 length: 14 residues. V was pared by 4 bases and J by 10 bases, with 5 bases of the junction left unmatched. The germline V gene encodes CDR1 SGHRS and CDR2 YFSETQ. The CDR3 DNA is TGCGCCAGCAGCGGGGACAGGGGAGGATCACCCCTCCACTTT. Protein product: CASSGDRGGSPLHF.

V and J are TRBV6-5 and TRBJ1-4; the D is unclear. V gave up 11 bases and J gave up 8 bases, with 12 bases separating them. The CDR3 has 11 residues. Germline-derived CDR1 and CDR2 are MNHEY and SVGAGI. The CDR3 DNA follows: TGTGCCTCGGGGTTAGGGGAAAAACTGTTTTTT. It codes for CASGLGEKLFF.

The chain has TRBV28 and TRBJ2-5; 8 bases agree with TRBD2. CDR3 length: 14 residues. Germline CDR1 reads MDHEN; CDR2 reads SYDVKM. With 5 bases clipped from V and 5 bases from J, the junction kept 7 bases outside the gene matches. CDR3 sequence reads: CASSRGGVVETQYF. The CDR3 DNA reads as TGTGCCAGCAGTCGGGGGGGGGTGGTGGAGACCCAGTACTTC.

The genes are TRBV4-1 and TRBJ1-2; TRBD1 agrees at 11 bases. Germline trimming cut 2 bases from V and 6 bases from J; bases unmatched to any gene: 5. The CDR3 is made up of 15 amino acids. Germline assignment: CDR1 MGHRA and CDR2 YSYEKL. CDR3 sequence (DNA): TGCGCCAGCAGCCAAAACCGGGACAGGGGGAATGGCTACACCTTC. As protein: CASSQNRDRGNGYTF.

The chain carries TRBV5-4 and TRBJ1-2; unclear D gene. There are 13 residues in the CDR3. Trimming left V 0 bases short and J 1 base short, with 4 bases between. The germline gives CDR1 SGHNT, CDR2 YYREEE (reference sequence). CDR3 region: CASSLDDNYGYTF. The CDR3 bases are TGTGCCAGCAGCTTGGACGATAACTATGGCTACACCTTC.

This chain connects TRBV5-4 to TRBJ1-1; D unclear. V dropped 4 bases and J dropped 1 base, with 11 bases sitting between them. Germline lookup yields CDR1 SGHNT and CDR2 YYREEE (reference sequence). The CDR3 covers 14 residues. In DNA form, the CDR3 reads TGTGCCAGCAGCCCATCGGGCCCGAACACTGAAGCTTTCTTT. Translated, it gives CASSPSGPNTEAFF.

The J gene is TRBJ1-1, the V gene TRBV4-3; no reliable D call. V lost 0 bases, J lost 7 bases, and 6 bases lay in between. The CDR3 is made up of 12 amino acids. The germline V gene encodes CDR1 LGHNA and CDR2 YSLEER. The CDR3 is CASSQDMGEAFF. The CDR3 nucleotides are TGCGCCAGCAGCCAAGATATGGGTGAAGCTTTCTTT.

The chain recombines TRBV27 with TRBJ1-2, with D maybe TRBD1 (5 bases). Per the germline V gene, CDR1 is MNHEY and CDR2 is SMNVEV (reference sequence). Trimming removed 0 bases from V and 3 bases from J, with 17 bases in between. The CDR3 spans 17 residues. The DNA for the CDR3 is TGTGCCAGCAGTTTATCCTCGGGGGGGGTCCTTTACTATGGCTACACCTTC. It specifies CASSLSSGGVLYYGYTF.

The chain carries TRBV29-1 and TRBJ2-6; 7 bases agree with TRBD1. The CDR3 runs 14 residues. The germline gives CDR1 SQVTM, CDR2 ANQGSEA. Losses at the gene ends were 1 base for V and 6 bases for J; bases not matched to a gene: 3. CDR3 in DNA: TGCAGCGTTGAAGGAGACAGGGTGGCCAACGTCCTGACTTTC. Its translation: CSVEGDRVANVLTF.